Detailed here is one T cell receptor (beta chain). There is no known antigen for this receptor. A read error may account for a junction end that differs from germline. The record originates from a study of blood T cells in healthy people across ages (dated by TCRdb to 2015 to 2017). At the level of the whole study: In model experiments, template switching captured roughly one uniquely barcoded TCR beta cDNA molecule for every two T cells. To avoid experimental bias, donors of different ages were randomly spread across the sequencing lanes. The study analyzed two additional independent replicas of 1 million unique cDNA reads from the same blood draw for two donors, one aged 18 to 29 and one aged 80 or older. Four age groups were formed from the donors: young (average about 15 years), middle-aged (around 39), aged (62) and long-lived (roughly 81). To track age-related changes in TCR beta repertoire diversity, the study relied on deep sequencing normalized with unique cDNA molecular identifiers.

CDR1 is given as SGHRS and CDR2 as YFSETQ, both from the germline V gene. The CDR3 measures 13 amino acids from cysteine to phenylalanine. The read is trimmed to its CDR3 DNA, 39 bases read in frame from base 1. The library was prepared using 5' RACE. Sequenced on an Illumina HiSeq 2500. A second PCR of about 6 to 11 cycles was run with a J-beta primer mix and a sample-barcoded 5' primer. Each TCR beta cDNA molecule received a unique molecular identifier from a template-switch 5' adaptor carrying 12 random nucleotides. At least 2.5 million CDR3-containing paired-end reads were obtained from each sample. The Mint cDNA synthesis kit, primed by a TRBC-specific oligonucleotide, was used to synthesize first-strand cDNA from all RNA. Following uracil-DNA glycosylase treatment, a first 18-cycle PCR with universal primers M1SS and BC2_uni_R was performed on all cDNA. Per the original workflow: For normalization, 1 million high-quality reads, each with a distinct molecular identifier, were randomly selected from each sample. Instead of being binned into consensus sequences, reads that shared molecular identifiers were thrown out. MiTCR, run with a Q25 quality threshold and the strictest error-elimination algorithm, handled CDR3 identification, clonotype clustering and error correction. A nonparametric unseen species model with Euler transformation was used to estimate lower-bound total TCR beta diversity. TCRdb's own reprocessing of the public reads used fastp at Q25 and MiXCR and kept productive beta chains. Each CDR3 protein gets just one entry, which takes the most common genes and DNA from the rows behind it. These V and J calls rely on TCRdb rather than the paper's analysis. This sample has 790,000 or so distinct CDR3 sequences in its table, and around 45% of those were observed once. The ten largest clones represent about a sixth of the sample.

Donors were approximately 42 systemically healthy Caucasian individuals from Russia aged roughly 6 to 100 years. Each donor gave approximately 9.3 milliliters of peripheral blood, collected into EDTA-treated Vacutainer tubes. Ficoll-Paque density-gradient centrifugation was used to isolate PBMCs, with at least 7 million per sample. Total RNA was extracted from PBMCs with Trizol reagent, with at least 5.5 micrograms obtained per sample. For every donor, an aliquot of PBMCs went through flow cytometry to measure the percentages of naive CD45RAhigh/CD27high T cells. Paper-wide results and their limitations: Estimates of total diversity based on one million sequenced T cells were regarded as lower bounds and as underestimates. The long-lived group showed more naive CD4+ T cells, fewer expanded clones and increased TCR diversity than the aged group, suggesting age selection. Observed TCR beta diversity per million T cells fell roughly linearly with age, and a significant reduction was already apparent by age roughly 40. Conclusive comparison of naive and antigen-experienced compartments was prevented by the profiling of bulk unsorted PBMCs. There was a strong correlation between observed TCR beta diversity and the percentage of naive T cells measured by flow cytometry. The CMV infection status of donors was not known, potentially confounding age-related changes in expanded clonotypes.

Sample: blood. The origin of this receptor is a man aged 80 or over in good health. The chain was built from TRBV5-1 and TRBJ2-7; the D gene lacks a confident call. The DNA sequence reads TGCGCCCGCAGCCCGTCTTCCAGCTACGAGCAGTACTTC. Its protein product is CARSPSSSYEQYF.